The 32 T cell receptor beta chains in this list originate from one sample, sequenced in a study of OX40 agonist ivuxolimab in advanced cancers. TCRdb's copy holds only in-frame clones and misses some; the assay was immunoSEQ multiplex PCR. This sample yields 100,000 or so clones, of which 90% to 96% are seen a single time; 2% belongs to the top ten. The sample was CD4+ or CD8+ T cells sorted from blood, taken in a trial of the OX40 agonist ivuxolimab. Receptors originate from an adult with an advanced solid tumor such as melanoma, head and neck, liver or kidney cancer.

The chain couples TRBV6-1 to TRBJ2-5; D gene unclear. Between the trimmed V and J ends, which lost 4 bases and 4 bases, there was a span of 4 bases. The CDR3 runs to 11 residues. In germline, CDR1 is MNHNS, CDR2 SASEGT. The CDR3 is CASSVVETQYF. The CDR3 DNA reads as TGTGCCAGCAGTGTAGTAGAGACCCAGTACTTC.

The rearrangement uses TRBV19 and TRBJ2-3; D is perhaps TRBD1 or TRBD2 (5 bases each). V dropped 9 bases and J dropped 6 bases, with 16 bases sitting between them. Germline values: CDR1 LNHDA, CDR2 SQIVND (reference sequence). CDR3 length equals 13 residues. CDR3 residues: CASRDQLWDTQYF. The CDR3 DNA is TGTGCCAGCCGGGACCAACTTTGGGATACGCAGTATTTT. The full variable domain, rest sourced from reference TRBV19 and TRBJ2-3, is DGGITQSPKYLFRKEGQNVTLSCEQNLNHDAMYWYRQDPGQGLRLIYYSQIVNDFQKGDIAEGYSVSREKKESFPLTVTSAQKNPTAFYLCASRDQLWDTQYFGPGTRLTVL.

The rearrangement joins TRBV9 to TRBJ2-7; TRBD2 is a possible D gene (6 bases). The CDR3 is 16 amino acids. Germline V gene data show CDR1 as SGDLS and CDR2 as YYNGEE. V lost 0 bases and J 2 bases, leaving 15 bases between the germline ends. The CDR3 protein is CASSVDGEEGTYEQYF. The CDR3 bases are TGTGCCAGCAGCGTAGATGGGGAGGAGGGAACCTACGAGCAGTACTTC.

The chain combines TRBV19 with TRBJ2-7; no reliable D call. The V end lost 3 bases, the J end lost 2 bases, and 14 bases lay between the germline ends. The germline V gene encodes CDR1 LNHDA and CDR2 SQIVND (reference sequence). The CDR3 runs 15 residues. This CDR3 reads CASSISQLNPYEQYF. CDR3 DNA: TGTGCCAGTAGTATTTCACAACTCAATCCCTACGAGCAGTACTTC.

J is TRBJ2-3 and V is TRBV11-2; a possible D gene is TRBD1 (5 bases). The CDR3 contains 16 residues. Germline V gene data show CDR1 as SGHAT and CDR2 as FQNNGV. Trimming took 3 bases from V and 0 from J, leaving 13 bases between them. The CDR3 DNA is TGTGCCAGCAGCTTCAGGGCGGAAGATAGCACAGATACGCAGTATTTT. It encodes CASSFRAEDSTDTQYF.

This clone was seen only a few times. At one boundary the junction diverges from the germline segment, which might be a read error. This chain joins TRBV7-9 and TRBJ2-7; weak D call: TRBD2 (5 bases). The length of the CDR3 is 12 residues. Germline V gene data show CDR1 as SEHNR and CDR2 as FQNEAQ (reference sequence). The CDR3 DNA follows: TGTGCCAGCAGCCTAGCCCCCCACGAGCAGTACTTC. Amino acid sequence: CASSLAPHEQYF.

In DNA, the CDR3 is TGCGCCAGCACACAAGCGGGCGGGGCCTACGAGCAGTACTTC. Its translation is CASTQAGGAYEQYF. The V gene is TRBV5-1, the J gene TRBJ2-7; D perhaps matches TRBD2 (6 bases). Germline values: CDR1 SGHRS, CDR2 YFSETQ. V was clipped by 6 bases and J by 2 bases, with 15 bases between them. The CDR3 has 14 amino acids.

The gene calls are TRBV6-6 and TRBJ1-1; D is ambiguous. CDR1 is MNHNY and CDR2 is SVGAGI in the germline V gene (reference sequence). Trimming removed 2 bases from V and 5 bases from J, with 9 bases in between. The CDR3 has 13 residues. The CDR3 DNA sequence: TGTGCCAGCAGTTACGGAACCGGGACTGAAGCTTTCTTT. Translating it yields CASSYGTGTEAFF.

CDR3 in amino acids: CASSGQGGSYNEQFF. Written as DNA, the CDR3 is TGTGCCAGCAGCGGACAGGGGGGTTCCTACAATGAGCAGTTCTTC. This sequence joins TRBV9 and TRBJ2-1; the match to TRBD1 covers 9 bases. Trimming removed 3 bases from V and 1 base from J; junction bases left unmatched: 2. Germline assignment: CDR1 SGDLS and CDR2 YYNGEE. This CDR3 has 15 residues.

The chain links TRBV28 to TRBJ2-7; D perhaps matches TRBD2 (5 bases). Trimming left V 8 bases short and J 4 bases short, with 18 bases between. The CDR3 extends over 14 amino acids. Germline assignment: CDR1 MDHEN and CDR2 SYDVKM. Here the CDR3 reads CASSDSSSPYEQYF. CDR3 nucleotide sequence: TGTGCCAGCTCCGACTCTAGCTCACCTTACGAGCAGTACTTC. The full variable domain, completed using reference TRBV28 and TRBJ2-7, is DVKVTQSSRYLVKRTGEKVFLECVQDMDHENMFWYRQDPGLGLRLIYFSYDVKMKEKGDIPEGYSVSREKKERFSLILESASTNQTSMYLCASSDSSSPYEQYFGPGTRLTVT.

The CDR3 is CASSLWTEGPQPQHF. The CDR3 coding sequence is TGTGCCAGCAGTTTATGGACAGAAGGACCTCAGCCCCAGCATTTT. The chain couples TRBV28 to TRBJ1-5; D is perhaps TRBD1 (5 bases). Germline V gene sequence: CDR1 MDHEN, CDR2 SYDVKM. V gave up 0 bases and J gave up 6 bases, with 12 bases separating them. The CDR3 has 15 residues.

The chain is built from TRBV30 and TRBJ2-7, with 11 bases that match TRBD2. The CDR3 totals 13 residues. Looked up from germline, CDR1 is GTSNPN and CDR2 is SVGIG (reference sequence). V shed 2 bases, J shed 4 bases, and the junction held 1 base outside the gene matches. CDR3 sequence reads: CAWSSSGGYEQYF. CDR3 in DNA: TGTGCCTGGAGTTCTAGCGGGGGGTACGAGCAGTACTTC.

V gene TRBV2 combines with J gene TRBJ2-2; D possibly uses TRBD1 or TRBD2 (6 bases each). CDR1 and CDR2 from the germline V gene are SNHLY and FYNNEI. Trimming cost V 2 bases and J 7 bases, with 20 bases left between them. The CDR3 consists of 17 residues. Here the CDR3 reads CASSERELDSTDGELFF. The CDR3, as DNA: TGTGCCAGCAGTGAACGGGAGTTGGACAGTACGGACGGGGAGCTGTTTTTT.

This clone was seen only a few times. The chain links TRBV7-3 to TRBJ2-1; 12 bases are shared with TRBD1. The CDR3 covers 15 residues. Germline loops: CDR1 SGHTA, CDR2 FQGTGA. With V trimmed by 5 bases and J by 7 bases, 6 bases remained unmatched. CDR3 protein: CASSAGQGAKNEQFF. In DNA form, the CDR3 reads TGTGCCAGCAGCGCGGGACAGGGGGCGAAGAATGAGCAGTTCTTC.

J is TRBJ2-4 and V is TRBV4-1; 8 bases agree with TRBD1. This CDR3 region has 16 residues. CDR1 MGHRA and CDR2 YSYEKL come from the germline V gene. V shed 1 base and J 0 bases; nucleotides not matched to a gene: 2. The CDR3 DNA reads TGCGCCAGCAGCCAAGGGACAGGGCTAGCCAAAAACATTCAGTACTTC. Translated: CASSQGTGLAKNIQYF.

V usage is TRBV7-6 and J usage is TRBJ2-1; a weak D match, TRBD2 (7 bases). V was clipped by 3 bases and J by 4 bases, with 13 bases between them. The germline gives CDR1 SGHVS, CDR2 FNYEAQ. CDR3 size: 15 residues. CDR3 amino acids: CASSLGGLGYNEQFF. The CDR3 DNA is TGTGCCAGCAGCTTGGGGGGGCTCGGGTACAATGAGCAGTTCTTC.

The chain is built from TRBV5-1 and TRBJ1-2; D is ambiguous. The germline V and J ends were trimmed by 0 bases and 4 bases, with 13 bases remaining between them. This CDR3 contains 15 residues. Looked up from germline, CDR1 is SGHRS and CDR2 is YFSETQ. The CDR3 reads CASSLEEAGFYGYTF. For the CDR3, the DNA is TGCGCCAGCAGCTTGGAAGAGGCGGGGTTCTATGGCTACACCTTC.

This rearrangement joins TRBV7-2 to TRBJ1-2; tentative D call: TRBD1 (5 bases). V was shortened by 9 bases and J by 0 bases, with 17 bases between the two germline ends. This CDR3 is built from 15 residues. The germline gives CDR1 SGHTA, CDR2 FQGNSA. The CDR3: CASRYRNTSNYGYTF. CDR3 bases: TGTGCCAGTCGATACAGGAACACATCTAACTATGGCTACACCTTC.

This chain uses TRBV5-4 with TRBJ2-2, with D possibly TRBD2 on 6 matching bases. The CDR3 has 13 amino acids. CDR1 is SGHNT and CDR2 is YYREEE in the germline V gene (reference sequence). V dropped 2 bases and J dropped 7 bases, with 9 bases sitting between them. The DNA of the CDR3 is TGTGCCAGCAGCTTTGGGGGAGGCGGGGAGCTGTTTTTT. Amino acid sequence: CASSFGGGGELFF.

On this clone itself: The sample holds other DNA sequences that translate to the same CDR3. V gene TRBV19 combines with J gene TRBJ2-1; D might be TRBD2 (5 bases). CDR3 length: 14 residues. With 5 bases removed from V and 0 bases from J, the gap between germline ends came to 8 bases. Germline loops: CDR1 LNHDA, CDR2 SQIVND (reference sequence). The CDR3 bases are TGTGCCAGTAGTTCGGGAAGCTCCTACAATGAGCAGTTCTTC. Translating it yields CASSSGSSYNEQFF.

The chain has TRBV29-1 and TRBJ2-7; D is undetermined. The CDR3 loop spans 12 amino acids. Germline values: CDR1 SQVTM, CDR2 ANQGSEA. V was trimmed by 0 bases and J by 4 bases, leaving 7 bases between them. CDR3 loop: CSVEDSEYEQYF. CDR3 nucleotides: TGCAGCGTTGAAGACTCTGAATACGAGCAGTACTTC.

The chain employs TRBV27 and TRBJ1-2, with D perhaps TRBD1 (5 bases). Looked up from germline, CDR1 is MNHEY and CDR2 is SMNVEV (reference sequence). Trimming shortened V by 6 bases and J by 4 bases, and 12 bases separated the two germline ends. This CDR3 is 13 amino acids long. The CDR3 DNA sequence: TGTGCCAGCAGCTCTAGACAGCCCTATGGCTACACCTTC. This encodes CASSSRQPYGYTF.

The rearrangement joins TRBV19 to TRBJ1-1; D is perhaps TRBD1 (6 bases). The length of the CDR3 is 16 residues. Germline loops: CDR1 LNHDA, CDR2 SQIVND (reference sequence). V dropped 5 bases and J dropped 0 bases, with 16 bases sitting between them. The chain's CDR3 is CASSPEDRTLNTEAFF. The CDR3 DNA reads TGTGCCAGTAGTCCAGAGGACAGAACATTGAACACTGAAGCTTTCTTT.

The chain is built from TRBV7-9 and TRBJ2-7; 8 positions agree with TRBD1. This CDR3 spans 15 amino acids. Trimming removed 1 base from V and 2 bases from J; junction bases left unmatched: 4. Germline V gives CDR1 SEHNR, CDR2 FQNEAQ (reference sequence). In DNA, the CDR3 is TGTGCCAGCAGCTTAGGACAGGGGTTAACCTACGAGCAGTACTTC. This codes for CASSLGQGLTYEQYF.

CDR3 loop: CASSTGLAAREQYF. CDR3 nucleotide sequence: TGTGCCAGCAGTACGGGACTAGCGGCTCGCGAGCAGTACTTC. This chain links TRBV27 with TRBJ2-7; TRBD2 agrees at 11 bases. V gave up 5 bases and J gave up 6 bases; unmatched junction bases: 6. From germline, CDR1 is MNHEY and CDR2 SMNVEV (reference sequence). This CDR3 has 14 amino acids.

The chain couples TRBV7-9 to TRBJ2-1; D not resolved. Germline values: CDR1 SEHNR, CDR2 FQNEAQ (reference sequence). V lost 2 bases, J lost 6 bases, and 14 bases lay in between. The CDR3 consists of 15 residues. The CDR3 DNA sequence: TGTGCCAGCAGCTTATTGGAGCACCGGGCCAATGAGCAGTTCTTC. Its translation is CASSLLEHRANEQFF.

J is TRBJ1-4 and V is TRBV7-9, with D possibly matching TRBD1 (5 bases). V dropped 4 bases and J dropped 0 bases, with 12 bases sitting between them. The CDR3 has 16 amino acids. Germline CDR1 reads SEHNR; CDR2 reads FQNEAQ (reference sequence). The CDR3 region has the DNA TGTGCCAGCAGCTATGGGCCACAGGCAACTAATGAAAAACTGTTTTTT. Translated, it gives CASSYGPQATNEKLFF. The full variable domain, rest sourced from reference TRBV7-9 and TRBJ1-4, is DTGVSQNPRHKITKRGQNVTFRCDPISEHNRLYWYRQTLGQGPEFLTYFQNEAQLEKSRLLSDRFSAERPKGSFSTLEIQRTEQGDSAMYLCASSYGPQATNEKLFFGSGTQLSVL.

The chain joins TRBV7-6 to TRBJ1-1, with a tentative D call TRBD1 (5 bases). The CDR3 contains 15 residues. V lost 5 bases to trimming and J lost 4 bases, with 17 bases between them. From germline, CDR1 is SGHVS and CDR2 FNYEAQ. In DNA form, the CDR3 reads TGTGCCAGCAGCCCCATCCTCACCGGGGGCACTGAAGCTTTCTTT. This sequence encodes CASSPILTGGTEAFF.

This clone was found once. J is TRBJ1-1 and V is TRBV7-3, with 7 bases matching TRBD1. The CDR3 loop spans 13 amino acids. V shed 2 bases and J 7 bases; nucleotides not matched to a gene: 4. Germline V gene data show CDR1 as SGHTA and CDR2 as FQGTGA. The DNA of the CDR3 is TGTGCCAGCAGCTTAGGGACAGCTTTTGAAGCTTTCTTT. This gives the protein CASSLGTAFEAFF. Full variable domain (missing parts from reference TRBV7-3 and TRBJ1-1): GAGVSQTPSNKVTEKGKYVELRCDPISGHTALYWYRQSLGQGPEFLIYFQGTGAADDSGLPNDRFFAVRPEGSVSTLKIQRTERGDSAVYLCASSLGTAFEAFFGQGTRLTVV.

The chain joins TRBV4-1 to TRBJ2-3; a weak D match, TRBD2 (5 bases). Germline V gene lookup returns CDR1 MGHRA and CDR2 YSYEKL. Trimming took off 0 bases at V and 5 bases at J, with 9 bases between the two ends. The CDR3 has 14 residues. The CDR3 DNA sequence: TGCGCCAGCAGCCAAGATCCTAGCCGAGATACGCAGTATTTT. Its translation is CASSQDPSRDTQYF.

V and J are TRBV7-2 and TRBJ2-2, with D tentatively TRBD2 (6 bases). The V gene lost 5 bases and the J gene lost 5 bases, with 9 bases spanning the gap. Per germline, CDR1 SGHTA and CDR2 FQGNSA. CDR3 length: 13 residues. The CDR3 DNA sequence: TGTGCCAGCAGCACCGGGACTACCGGGGAGCTGTTTTTT. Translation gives CASSTGTTGELFF.

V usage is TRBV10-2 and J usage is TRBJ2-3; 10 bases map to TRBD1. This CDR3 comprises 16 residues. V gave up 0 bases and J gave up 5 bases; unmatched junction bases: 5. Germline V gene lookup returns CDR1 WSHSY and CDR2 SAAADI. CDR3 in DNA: TGCGCCAGCAGTGAGTCAGGGACAGGGGTCGGAGATACGCAGTATTTT. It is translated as CASSESGTGVGDTQYF.